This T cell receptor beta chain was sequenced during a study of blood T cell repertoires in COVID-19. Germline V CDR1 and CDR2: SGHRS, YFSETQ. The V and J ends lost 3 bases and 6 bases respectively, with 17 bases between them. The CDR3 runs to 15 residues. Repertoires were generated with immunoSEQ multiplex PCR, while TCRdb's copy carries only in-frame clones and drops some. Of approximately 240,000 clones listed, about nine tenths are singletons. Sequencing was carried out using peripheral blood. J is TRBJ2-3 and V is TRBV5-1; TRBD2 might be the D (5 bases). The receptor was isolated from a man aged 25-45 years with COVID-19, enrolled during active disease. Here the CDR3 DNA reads TGCGCCAGCAGCTGGATGACGGGGATGTCCGATACGCAGTATTTT. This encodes CASSWMTGMSDTQYF.